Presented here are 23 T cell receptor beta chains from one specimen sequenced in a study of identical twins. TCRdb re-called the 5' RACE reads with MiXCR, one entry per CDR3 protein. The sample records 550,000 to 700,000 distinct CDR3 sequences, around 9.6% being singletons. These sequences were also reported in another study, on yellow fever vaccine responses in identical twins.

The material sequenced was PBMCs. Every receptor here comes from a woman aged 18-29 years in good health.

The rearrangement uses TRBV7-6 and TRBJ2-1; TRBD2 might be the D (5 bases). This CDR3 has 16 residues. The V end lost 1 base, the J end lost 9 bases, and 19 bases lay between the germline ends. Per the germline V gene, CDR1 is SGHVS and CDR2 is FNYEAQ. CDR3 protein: CASSLDEGRISSEQFF. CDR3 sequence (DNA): TGTGCCAGCAGCTTAGACGAGGGTCGCATCTCCTCTGAGCAGTTCTTC.

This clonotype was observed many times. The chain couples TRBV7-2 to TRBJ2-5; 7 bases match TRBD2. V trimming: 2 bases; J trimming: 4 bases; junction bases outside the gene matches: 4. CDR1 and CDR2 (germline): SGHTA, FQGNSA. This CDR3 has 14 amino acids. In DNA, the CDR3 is TGTGCCAGCAGCTTAAACGGGGGGAGAGAGACCCAGTACTTC. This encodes CASSLNGGRETQYF.

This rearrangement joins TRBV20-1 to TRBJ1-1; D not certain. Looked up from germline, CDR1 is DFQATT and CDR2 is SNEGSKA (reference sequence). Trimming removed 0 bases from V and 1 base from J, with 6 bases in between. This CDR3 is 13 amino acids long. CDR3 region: CSARDKGNTEAFF. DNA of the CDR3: TGCAGTGCTAGAGATAAGGGGAACACTGAAGCTTTCTTT.

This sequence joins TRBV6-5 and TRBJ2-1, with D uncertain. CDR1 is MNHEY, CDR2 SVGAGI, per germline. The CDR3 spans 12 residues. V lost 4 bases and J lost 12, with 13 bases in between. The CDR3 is CASSSPGLGQFF. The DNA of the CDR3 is TGTGCCAGCAGTTCCCCGGGCTTGGGGCAGTTCTTC.

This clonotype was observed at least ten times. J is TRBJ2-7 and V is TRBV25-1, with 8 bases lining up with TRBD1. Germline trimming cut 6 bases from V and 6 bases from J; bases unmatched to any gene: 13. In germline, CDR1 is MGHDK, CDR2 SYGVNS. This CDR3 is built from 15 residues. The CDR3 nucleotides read TGTGCCAGCAGGTCCGGGACAGGCTTGTGGAGCGAGCAGTACTTC. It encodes CASRSGTGLWSEQYF.

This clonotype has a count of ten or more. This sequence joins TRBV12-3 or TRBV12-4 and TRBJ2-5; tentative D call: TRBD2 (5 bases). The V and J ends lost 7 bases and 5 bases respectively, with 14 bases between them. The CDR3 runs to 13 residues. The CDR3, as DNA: TGTGCCAGCAATTCCGGGATTGGGGAGACCCAGTACTTC. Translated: CASNSGIGETQYF.

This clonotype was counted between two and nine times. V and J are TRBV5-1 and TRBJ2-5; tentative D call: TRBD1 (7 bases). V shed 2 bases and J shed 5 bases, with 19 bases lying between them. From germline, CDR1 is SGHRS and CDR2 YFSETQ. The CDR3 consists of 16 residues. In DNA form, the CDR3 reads TGCGCCAGCAGCTTTACAGGGGCGGGACGGTGGGAGACCCAGTACTTC. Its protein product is CASSFTGAGRWETQYF.

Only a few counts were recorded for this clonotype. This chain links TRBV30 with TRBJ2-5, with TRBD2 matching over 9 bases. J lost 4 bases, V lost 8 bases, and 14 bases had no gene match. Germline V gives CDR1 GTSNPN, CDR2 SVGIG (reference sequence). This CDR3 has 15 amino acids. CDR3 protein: CAGGSGGRVGETQYF. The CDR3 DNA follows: TGTGCCGGGGGGTCCGGCGGGAGGGTGGGAGAGACCCAGTACTTC.

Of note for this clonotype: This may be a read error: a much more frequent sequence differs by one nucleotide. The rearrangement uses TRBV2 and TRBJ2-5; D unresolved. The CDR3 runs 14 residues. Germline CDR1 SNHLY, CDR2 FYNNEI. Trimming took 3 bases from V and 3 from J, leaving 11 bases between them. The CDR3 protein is CASSDPIVKETQYF. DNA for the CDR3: TGTGCCAGCAGTGATCCGATCGTAAAAGAGACCCAGTACTTC.

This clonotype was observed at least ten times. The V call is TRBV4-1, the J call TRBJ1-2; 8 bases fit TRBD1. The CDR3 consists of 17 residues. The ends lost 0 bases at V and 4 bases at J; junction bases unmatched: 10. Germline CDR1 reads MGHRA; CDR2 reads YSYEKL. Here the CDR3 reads CASSQEEIGTGSYGYTF. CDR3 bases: TGCGCCAGCAGCCAAGAAGAAATCGGGACAGGCAGCTATGGCTACACCTTC.

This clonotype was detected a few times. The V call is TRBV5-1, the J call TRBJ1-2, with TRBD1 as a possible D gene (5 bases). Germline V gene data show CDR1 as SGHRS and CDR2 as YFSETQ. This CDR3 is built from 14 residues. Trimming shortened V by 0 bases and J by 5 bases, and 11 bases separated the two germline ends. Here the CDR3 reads CASSLVSGFYGYTF. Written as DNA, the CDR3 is TGCGCCAGCAGCTTGGTGTCAGGGTTTTATGGCTACACCTTC.

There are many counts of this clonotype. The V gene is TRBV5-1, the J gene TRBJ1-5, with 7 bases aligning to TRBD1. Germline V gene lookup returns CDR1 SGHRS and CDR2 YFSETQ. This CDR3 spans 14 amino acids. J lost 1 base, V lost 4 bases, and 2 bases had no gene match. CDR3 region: CASSPTGSNQPQHF. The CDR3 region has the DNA TGCGCCAGCAGCCCGACAGGGAGCAATCAGCCCCAGCATTTT.

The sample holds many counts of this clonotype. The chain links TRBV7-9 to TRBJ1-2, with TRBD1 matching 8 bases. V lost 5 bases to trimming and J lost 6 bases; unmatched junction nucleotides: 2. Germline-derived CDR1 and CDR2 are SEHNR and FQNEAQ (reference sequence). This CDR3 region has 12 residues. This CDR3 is CASSDRGDGYTF. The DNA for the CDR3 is TGTGCCAGCAGCGACAGGGGCGATGGCTACACCTTC.

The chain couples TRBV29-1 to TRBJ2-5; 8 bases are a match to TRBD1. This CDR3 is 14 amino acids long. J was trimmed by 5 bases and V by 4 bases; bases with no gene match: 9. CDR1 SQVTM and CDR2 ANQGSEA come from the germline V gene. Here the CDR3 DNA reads TGCAGCGTTGTTGACAGGGGCAGTTCGGAGACCCAGTACTTC. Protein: CSVVDRGSSETQYF.

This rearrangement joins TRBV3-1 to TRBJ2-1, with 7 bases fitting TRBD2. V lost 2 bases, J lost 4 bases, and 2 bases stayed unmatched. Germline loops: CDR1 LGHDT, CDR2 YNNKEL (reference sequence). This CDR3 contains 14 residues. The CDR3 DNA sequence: TGTGCCAGCAGCCAACTGGGACTATACAATGAGCAGTTCTTC. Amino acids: CASSQLGLYNEQFF.

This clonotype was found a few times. DNA for the CDR3: TGCAGCGTGCACGAGTACACTGAAGCTTTCTTT. Translated, it gives CSVHEYTEAFF. V gene TRBV29-1 combines with J gene TRBJ1-1, with D hard to call. This CDR3 has 11 amino acids. The germline CDR1 and CDR2 sequences are SQVTM and ANQGSEA. V gave up 6 bases and J gave up 3 bases, with 8 bases separating them.

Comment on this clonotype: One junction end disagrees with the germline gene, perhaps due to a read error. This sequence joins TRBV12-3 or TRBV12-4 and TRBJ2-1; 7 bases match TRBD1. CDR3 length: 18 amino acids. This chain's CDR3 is CASCFGRGGPSSYNEQFF. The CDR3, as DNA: TGTGCCAGCTGTTTCGGACGAGGGGGCCCTAGCTCCTACAATGAGCAGTTCTTC.

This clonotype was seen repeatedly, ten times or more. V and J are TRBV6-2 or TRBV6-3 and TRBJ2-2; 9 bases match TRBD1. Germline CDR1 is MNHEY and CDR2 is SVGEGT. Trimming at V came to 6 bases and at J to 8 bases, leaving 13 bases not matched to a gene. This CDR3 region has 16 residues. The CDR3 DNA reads TGTGCCAGCAGCCCTTCCGGAGGACAGGGGAGAGGGGAGCTGTTTTTT. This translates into CASSPSGGQGRGELFF.

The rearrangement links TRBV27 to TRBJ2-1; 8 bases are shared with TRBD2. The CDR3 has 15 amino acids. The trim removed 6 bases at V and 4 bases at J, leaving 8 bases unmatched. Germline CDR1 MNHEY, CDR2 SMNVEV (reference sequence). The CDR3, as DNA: TGTGCCAGCAGACAGACTAGCGCAATTTACAATGAGCAGTTCTTC. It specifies CASRQTSAIYNEQFF.

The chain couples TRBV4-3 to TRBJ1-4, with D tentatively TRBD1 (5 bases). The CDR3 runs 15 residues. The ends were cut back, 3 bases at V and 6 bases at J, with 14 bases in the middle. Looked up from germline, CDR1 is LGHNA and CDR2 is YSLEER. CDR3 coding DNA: TGCGCCAGCAGCCAGGATCCGGGACCAGATGAAAAACTGTTTTTT. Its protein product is CASSQDPGPDEKLFF.

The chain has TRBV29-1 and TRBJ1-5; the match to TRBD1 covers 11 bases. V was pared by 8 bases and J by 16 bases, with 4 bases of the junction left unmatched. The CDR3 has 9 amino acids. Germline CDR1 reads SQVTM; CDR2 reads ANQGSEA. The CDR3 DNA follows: TGCAGCTCTGGGACAGGGGGACATTTT. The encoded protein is CSSGTGGHF.

The CDR3 reads CASSYWAGQETQYF. CDR3 nucleotide sequence: TGTGCCAGCAGTTACTGGGCAGGCCAAGAGACCCAGTACTTC. The chain combines TRBV6-2 or TRBV6-3 with TRBJ2-5; no definite D call. CDR1 and CDR2 from the germline V gene are MNHEY and SVGEGT. CDR3 length equals 14 residues. The V end lost 1 base, the J end lost 1 base, and 7 bases lay between the germline ends.

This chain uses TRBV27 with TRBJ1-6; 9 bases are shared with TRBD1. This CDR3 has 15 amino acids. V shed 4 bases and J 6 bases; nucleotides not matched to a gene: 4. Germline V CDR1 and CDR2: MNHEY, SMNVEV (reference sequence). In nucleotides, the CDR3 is TGTGCCAGCAGTTCCCCGGACAGGGGTAATTCACCCCTCCACTTT. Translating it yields CASSSPDRGNSPLHF.